Listed here are 29 T cell receptor beta chains from one sample, sequenced in a study of blood T cell repertoires in COVID-19. Clones were sequenced by immunoSEQ multiplex PCR, and TCRdb holds only the in-frame ones, with some missing. The data hold roughly 120,000 clones, with over 80% observed a single time. The sample comprised peripheral blood. These receptors all stem from a man between 65 and 79 years old with acute or convalescent COVID-19.

The CDR3 protein is CASSLRQGTISGNTIYF. The DNA of the CDR3 is TGTGCCAGCAGCTTAAGACAGGGGACAATCTCTGGAAACACCATATATTTT. The chain uses TRBV11-3 and TRBJ1-3, with 8 positions matching TRBD1. This CDR3 spans 17 amino acids. The junction had 6 bases not matched to a gene; V was cut back by 2 bases and J by 0 bases. Germline V lookup: CDR1 SGHNT, CDR2 YENEEA.

The V call is TRBV2, the J call TRBJ1-1; 7 nucleotides align to TRBD1. This CDR3 spans 14 amino acids. CDR1 and CDR2 from the germline V gene are SNHLY and FYNNEI. V shed 5 bases and J 1 base; nucleotides not matched to a gene: 4. The CDR3 spells CASSRRGQNTEAFF. The CDR3 coding sequence is TGTGCCAGCAGTAGGAGGGGGCAGAACACTGAAGCTTTCTTT.

This chain links TRBV5-4 with TRBJ1-3; 8 bases are shared with TRBD1. Germline V CDR1 and CDR2: SGHNT, YYREEE (reference sequence). V gave up 4 bases and J gave up 3 bases; unmatched junction bases: 6. The CDR3 is made up of 15 amino acids. The DNA of the CDR3 is TGTGCCAGCAGCATTCAGGGGGCAAGTGGAAACACCATATATTTT. Its protein product is CASSIQGASGNTIYF.

There are a few counts of this clone. J is TRBJ2-5 and V is TRBV7-3; possibly TRBD2 for D (6 bases). The CDR3 totals 16 residues. Germline V gives CDR1 SGHTA, CDR2 FQGTGA. V lost 0 bases to trimming and J lost 4 bases, with 15 bases between them. CDR3 DNA sequence: TGTGCCAGCAGCTTAACGGGGGTCGGCGGGGCAGAGACCCAGTACTTC. Its protein product is CASSLTGVGGAETQYF.

CDR3 nucleotide sequence: TGTGCCAGCAGCGTAGGGGGACAGCTGAACACTGAAGCTTTCTTT. This gives the protein CASSVGGQLNTEAFF. The rearrangement links TRBV9 to TRBJ1-1, with 7 bases fitting TRBD1. Germline V lookup: CDR1 SGDLS, CDR2 YYNGEE. Losses at the gene ends were 0 bases for V and 0 bases for J; bases not matched to a gene: 2. The CDR3 is 15 amino acids.

The chain couples TRBV7-6 to TRBJ1-2, with 9 positions matching TRBD1. This CDR3 is built from 15 residues. The V gene's germline CDR1 is SGHVS and CDR2 FNYEAQ. V shed 5 bases and J 8 bases; nucleotides not matched to a gene: 12. The CDR3 spells CASSPEPGQGGGYTF. The CDR3 bases are TGTGCCAGCAGCCCCGAACCGGGACAGGGAGGCGGCTACACCTTC. The full variable domain, in which reference TRBV7-6 and TRBJ1-2 provide the parts outside the CDR3, is GAGVSQSPRYKVTKRGQDVALRCDPISGHVSLYWYRQALGQGPEFLTYFNYEAQQDKSGLPNDRFSAERPEGSISTLTIQRTEQRDSAMYRCASSPEPGQGGGYTFGSGTRLTVV.

The chain employs TRBV19 and TRBJ1-3; the D is unclear. V lost 5 bases and J 3 bases, leaving 14 bases between the germline ends. In germline, CDR1 is LNHDA, CDR2 SQIVND (reference sequence). The CDR3 covers 15 residues. In nucleotides, the CDR3 is TGTGCCAGTAGTCCCAGGACTAACGGTGGAAACACCATATATTTT. As protein: CASSPRTNGGNTIYF.

The chain recombines TRBV29-1 with TRBJ1-2, with D possibly matching TRBD1 (6 bases). The CDR3 spans 13 residues. The V end lost 7 bases, the J end lost 2 bases, and 14 bases lay between the germline ends. CDR1 is SQVTM and CDR2 is ANQGSEA in the germline V gene. The CDR3 DNA is TGCAGCGCTGCGACAGGAACCAACTATGGCTACACCTTC. Translation: CSAATGTNYGYTF.

This chain links TRBV6-5 with TRBJ1-1; D might be TRBD1 (6 bases). V was shortened by 6 bases and J by 0 bases, with 11 bases between the two germline ends. CDR1 and CDR2 from the germline V gene are MNHEY and SVGAGI. CDR3 length: 14 amino acids. In DNA, the CDR3 is TGTGCCAGCAGCCTGACAGGTATGAACACTGAAGCTTTCTTT. Encoded protein: CASSLTGMNTEAFF.

V gene TRBV6-1 combines with J gene TRBJ2-3; 7 bases are a match to TRBD1. V shed 1 base, J shed 4 bases, and the junction held 2 bases outside the gene matches. Germline values: CDR1 MNHNS, CDR2 SASEGT. There are 14 residues in the CDR3. CDR3: CASSEVGGPDTQYF. The CDR3 nucleotides read TGTGCCAGCAGTGAAGTAGGGGGCCCAGATACGCAGTATTTT.

The chain links TRBV28 to TRBJ1-3; weak D call: TRBD1 (5 bases). Germline V gene sequence: CDR1 MDHEN, CDR2 SYDVKM. V was clipped by 6 bases and J by 15 bases, with 15 bases between them. This CDR3 has 11 amino acids. The DNA of the CDR3 is TGTGCCAGCAGCCTAAACCTCAGGGAATATTTT. It translates to CASSLNLREYF.

In this sample, this clone turned up once. J is TRBJ1-1 and V is TRBV29-1; 10 bases map to TRBD1. Germline loops: CDR1 SQVTM, CDR2 ANQGSEA. The V and J ends lost 8 bases and 6 bases, in that order; junction bases with no gene match: 6. This CDR3 has 12 residues. CDR3 bases: TGCAGCTCTTCCGGGACAGGGGCTGAAGCTTTCTTT. This gives the protein CSSSGTGAEAFF.

This rearrangement joins TRBV7-8 to TRBJ2-5; 15 bases are shared with TRBD2. The CDR3 sequence is 15 residues long. Trimming removed 1 base from V and 12 bases from J; junction bases left unmatched: 6. CDR1 is SGHVS and CDR2 is FQNEAQ in the germline V gene. The CDR3 is CASSLVRTSGGEKYF. The CDR3 DNA reads as TGTGCCAGCAGCTTAGTAAGGACTAGCGGGGGGGAAAAGTACTTC. Based on the CDR3 plus reference TRBV7-8 and TRBJ2-5, the full variable domain is GAGVSQSPRYKVAKRGQDVALRCDPISGHVSLFWYQQALGQGPEFLTYFQNEAQLDKSGLPSDRFFAERPEGSVSTLKIQRTQQEDSAVYLCASSLVRTSGGEKYFGPGTRLLVL.

The chain recombines TRBV3-1 (or the pseudogene TRBV3-2) with TRBJ2-1; D might be TRBD1 (5 bases). The length of the CDR3 is 13 residues. Germline loops: CDR1 LGHDT, CDR2 YNNKEL (reference sequence). V lost 3 bases, J lost 6 bases, and 9 bases lay in between. CDR3 nucleotide sequence: TGTGCCAGCAGCCAGGGGCGCCCCAATGAGCAGTTCTTC. It specifies CASSQGRPNEQFF.

This clone was seen only once. The J gene is TRBJ2-3, the V gene TRBV18, with 13 bases aligning to TRBD2. The V gene end was trimmed by 4 bases and the J gene end by 4 bases; junction bases not matched to a gene: 8. This CDR3 is built from 17 residues. CDR1 and CDR2 from the germline V gene are KGHSH and LQKENI. The CDR3 sequence is CASSLSGLAGAADTQYF. The CDR3 DNA reads TGTGCCAGCTCACTCTCCGGACTAGCGGGGGCGGCAGATACGCAGTATTTT.

This clone was picked up a small number of times. The V gene is TRBV24-1, the J gene TRBJ2-3; tentative D call: TRBD2 (5 bases). Trimming cost V 7 bases and J 7 bases, with 17 bases left between them. The CDR3 spans 14 residues. Per the germline V gene, CDR1 is KGHDR and CDR2 is SFDVKD. The CDR3 sequence: CATRSTRGLNTQYF. The CDR3 region has the DNA TGTGCCACCAGATCAACCCGGGGATTGAATACGCAGTATTTT.

The rearrangement uses TRBV6-5 and TRBJ2-7; TRBD2 agrees at 8 bases. The CDR3 is 15 amino acids. CDR1 MNHEY and CDR2 SVGAGI come from the germline V gene. The J segment lost 6 bases and the V segment lost 7 bases, leaving 14 bases of the junction unmatched. The CDR3 bases are TGTGCCAGCATTCGCGGGGGGACCGCGAAGGGCGAGCAGTACTTC. Protein: CASIRGGTAKGEQYF.

The chain recombines TRBV2 with TRBJ1-1; TRBD1 might be the D (5 bases). This CDR3 comprises 15 residues. Germline assignment: CDR1 SNHLY and CDR2 FYNNEI. V was pared by 0 bases and J by 1 base, with 9 bases between. CDR3 amino acids: CASSEAGEGNTEAFF. The DNA of the CDR3 is TGTGCCAGCAGTGAAGCGGGGGAGGGGAACACTGAAGCTTTCTTT.

This sequence joins TRBV7-8 and TRBJ2-2, with D perhaps TRBD1 (6 bases). Trimming removed 5 bases from V and 3 bases from J, with 16 bases in between. Germline CDR1 is SGHVS and CDR2 is FQNEAQ. The CDR3 is 16 residues long. CDR3 bases: TGTGCCAGCAGCGCTCGGGACAACCGAGACACCGGGGAGCTGTTTTTT. Translation: CASSARDNRDTGELFF. The whole variable domain, remainder taken from reference TRBV7-8 and TRBJ2-2, is GAGVSQSPRYKVAKRGQDVALRCDPISGHVSLFWYQQALGQGPEFLTYFQNEAQLDKSGLPSDRFFAERPEGSVSTLKIQRTQQEDSAVYLCASSARDNRDTGELFFGEGSRLTVL.

This sequence joins TRBV15 and TRBJ2-1; D might be TRBD1 (5 bases). The germline gives CDR1 LNHNV, CDR2 YYDKDF (reference sequence). Trimming pared 5 bases from V and 7 bases from J, leaving 9 bases between. This CDR3 is built from 12 residues. The CDR3 DNA reads TGTGCCACCAGCCCCAGGGAAAATGAGCAGTTCTTC. Translation: CATSPRENEQFF.

CDR3 nucleotide sequence: TGTGCCAGCAGCGCAGACAGGGCTTATTCCACCGGGGAGCTGTTTTTT. Translation gives CASSADRAYSTGELFF. This chain connects TRBV2 to TRBJ2-2; 7 bases map to TRBD1. After removal of 6 bases from V and 4 bases from J, the junction contained 11 bases not matched to a gene. CDR3 length: 16 amino acids. CDR1 is SNHLY, CDR2 FYNNEI, per germline.

The chain joins TRBV19 to TRBJ2-3, with TRBD2 matching over 9 bases. The CDR3 extends over 17 amino acids. V gave up 4 bases and J gave up 5 bases; unmatched junction bases: 13. The germline CDR1 and CDR2 sequences are LNHDA and SQIVND (reference sequence). CDR3 amino acids: CASSTTRGGATGDTQYF. The DNA of the CDR3 is TGTGCCAGTAGTACCACCCGCGGGGGGGCCACGGGAGATACGCAGTATTTT.

In its sample, this clone was seen once. This sequence joins TRBV19 and TRBJ2-7; D is perhaps TRBD1 (6 bases). Trimming shortened V by 4 bases and J by 6 bases, and 7 bases separated the two germline ends. Germline assignment: CDR1 LNHDA and CDR2 SQIVND (reference sequence). The CDR3 has 11 residues. CDR3: CASSTGAEQYF. In nucleotides, the CDR3 is TGTGCCAGTAGTACAGGGGCCGAGCAGTACTTC.

This clone occurred a few times. The gene calls are TRBV5-1 and TRBJ2-7, with 7 bases lining up with TRBD1. Germline V gene sequence: CDR1 SGHRS, CDR2 YFSETQ. The CDR3 consists of 15 residues. The trim removed 0 bases at V and 5 bases at J, leaving 8 bases unmatched. As DNA, the CDR3 is TGCGCCAGCAGCTTGGCAGGGGGTGGCCACCACGAGCAGTACTTC. This translates into CASSLAGGGHHEQYF.

A single count supports this clone. The V and J genes are TRBV6-6 and TRBJ1-1, with unresolved D. Trimming pared 5 bases from V and 5 bases from J, leaving 12 bases between. The CDR3 has 13 residues. Germline loops: CDR1 MNHNY, CDR2 SVGAGI (reference sequence). This chain's CDR3 is CASSNTGETEAFF. Here the CDR3 DNA reads TGTGCCAGCAGTAATACGGGTGAGACTGAAGCTTTCTTT.

In this sample, this clone turned up once. The chain joins TRBV7-2 to TRBJ2-7; D not certain. Trimming shortened V by 4 bases and J by 2 bases, and 9 bases separated the two germline ends. CDR3 size: 13 residues. Germline CDR1 reads SGHTA; CDR2 reads FQGNSA. In nucleotides, the CDR3 is TGTGCCAGCAGCTCAAACAGAGCCTACGAGCAGTACTTC. This codes for CASSSNRAYEQYF.

V is TRBV3-1 (or the pseudogene TRBV3-2) and J is TRBJ2-5, with D unresolved. Germline V gene data show CDR1 as LGHDT and CDR2 as YNNKEL (reference sequence). V was clipped by 0 bases and J by 3 bases, with 17 bases between them. The CDR3 is 17 residues long. The CDR3 coding sequence is TGTGCCAGCAGCCAAGATGCAGGCTACAGAAGTGAAGAGACCCAGTACTTC. Encoded protein: CASSQDAGYRSEETQYF.

This clone was seen a few times. The chain couples TRBV19 to TRBJ1-2, with a weak D call TRBD1 (6 bases). The CDR3 has 17 residues. The germline V and J ends were trimmed by 6 bases and 0 bases, with 20 bases remaining between them. Per germline, CDR1 LNHDA and CDR2 SQIVND (reference sequence). The CDR3: CASRDLDTGPANYGYTF. In nucleotides, the CDR3 is TGTGCCAGTAGGGATCTAGACACAGGGCCAGCTAACTATGGCTACACCTTC.

This clone has just one count. The V and J genes are TRBV15 and TRBJ2-7; TRBD1 matches 7 bases. Looked up from germline, CDR1 is LNHNV and CDR2 is YYDKDF (reference sequence). The CDR3 covers 14 residues. V shed 1 base and J 0 bases; nucleotides not matched to a gene: 0. The CDR3 spells CATSRAGGSYEQYF. The CDR3 DNA reads as TGTGCCACCAGCAGAGCAGGGGGCTCCTACGAGCAGTACTTC.